This T cell receptor beta chain came from a study of long-term antiretroviral therapy in people with HIV. Overall study: The oldest specimens predate the 2015 immediate-ART recommendation by about a decade. Study-wide points: Repertoires in HIV (unlike those of controls) had narrower CDR3 length ranges. Information on adherence to ART, viral resistance or therapy changes was unavailable.

A v3.0 immunoSEQ assay was performed at survey level. Clones were sequenced by immunoSEQ multiplex PCR, and TCRdb holds only the in-frame ones, with some missing. The sample consists of about 35,000 clones, 94% of them appearing once. Specimens carried about 0.85-11 million cryopreserved PBMC before DNA extraction. Remarks on this clone: Its target is not known.

The CDR3 has 13 residues. Germline V gene sequence: CDR1 GTSNPN, CDR2 SVGIG (reference sequence). Trimming left V 4 bases short and J 6 bases short, with 15 bases between. This specimen consisted of unsorted PBMCs, obtained 4.1 years after starting antiretroviral therapy. The rearrangement joins TRBV30 to TRBJ1-1; no definite D call. The sequence was collected from a woman in her 50s with HIV. DNA of the CDR3: TGTGCCTGGACGTCGTTGGCGGCGGCTGAAGCTTTCTTT. Protein product: CAWTSLAAAEAFF.